This TCR beta chain was captured in a study of technical replicates of blood from a handful of donors. Repertoires were generated with immunoSEQ multiplex PCR, while TCRdb's copy carries only in-frame clones and drops some. Among tens of thousands of clones listed, 91% were seen once. The CDR3 runs 16 residues. Germline values: CDR1 SGDLS, CDR2 YYNGEE. The trim removed 5 bases at V and 2 bases at J, leaving 7 bases unmatched. The sequence was obtained from a human donor in good health. Some clones in this sample may be carry-over from other donors' samples. The chain joins TRBV9 to TRBJ2-6; 7 positions match TRBD1. The sequenced sample was T cells isolated from PBMCs. The CDR3, as DNA: TGTGCCAGCAGTCAACAGGGGCAGCCTGGGGCCAACGTCCTGACTTTC. Residues: CASSQQGQPGANVLTF.